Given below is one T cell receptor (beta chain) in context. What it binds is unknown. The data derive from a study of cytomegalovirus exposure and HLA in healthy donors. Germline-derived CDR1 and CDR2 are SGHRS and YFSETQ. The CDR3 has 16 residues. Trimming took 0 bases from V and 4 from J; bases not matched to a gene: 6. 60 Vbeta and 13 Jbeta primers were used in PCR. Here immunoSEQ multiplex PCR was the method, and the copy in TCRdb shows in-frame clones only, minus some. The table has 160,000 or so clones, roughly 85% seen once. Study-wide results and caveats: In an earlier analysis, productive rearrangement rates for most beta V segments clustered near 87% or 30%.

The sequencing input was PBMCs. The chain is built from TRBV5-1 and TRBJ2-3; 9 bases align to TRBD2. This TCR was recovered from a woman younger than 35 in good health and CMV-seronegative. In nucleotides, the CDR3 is TGCGCCAGCAGCTTGGCCCCGCGGGGGGGCCCAGATACGCAGTATTTT. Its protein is CASSLAPRGGPDTQYF.